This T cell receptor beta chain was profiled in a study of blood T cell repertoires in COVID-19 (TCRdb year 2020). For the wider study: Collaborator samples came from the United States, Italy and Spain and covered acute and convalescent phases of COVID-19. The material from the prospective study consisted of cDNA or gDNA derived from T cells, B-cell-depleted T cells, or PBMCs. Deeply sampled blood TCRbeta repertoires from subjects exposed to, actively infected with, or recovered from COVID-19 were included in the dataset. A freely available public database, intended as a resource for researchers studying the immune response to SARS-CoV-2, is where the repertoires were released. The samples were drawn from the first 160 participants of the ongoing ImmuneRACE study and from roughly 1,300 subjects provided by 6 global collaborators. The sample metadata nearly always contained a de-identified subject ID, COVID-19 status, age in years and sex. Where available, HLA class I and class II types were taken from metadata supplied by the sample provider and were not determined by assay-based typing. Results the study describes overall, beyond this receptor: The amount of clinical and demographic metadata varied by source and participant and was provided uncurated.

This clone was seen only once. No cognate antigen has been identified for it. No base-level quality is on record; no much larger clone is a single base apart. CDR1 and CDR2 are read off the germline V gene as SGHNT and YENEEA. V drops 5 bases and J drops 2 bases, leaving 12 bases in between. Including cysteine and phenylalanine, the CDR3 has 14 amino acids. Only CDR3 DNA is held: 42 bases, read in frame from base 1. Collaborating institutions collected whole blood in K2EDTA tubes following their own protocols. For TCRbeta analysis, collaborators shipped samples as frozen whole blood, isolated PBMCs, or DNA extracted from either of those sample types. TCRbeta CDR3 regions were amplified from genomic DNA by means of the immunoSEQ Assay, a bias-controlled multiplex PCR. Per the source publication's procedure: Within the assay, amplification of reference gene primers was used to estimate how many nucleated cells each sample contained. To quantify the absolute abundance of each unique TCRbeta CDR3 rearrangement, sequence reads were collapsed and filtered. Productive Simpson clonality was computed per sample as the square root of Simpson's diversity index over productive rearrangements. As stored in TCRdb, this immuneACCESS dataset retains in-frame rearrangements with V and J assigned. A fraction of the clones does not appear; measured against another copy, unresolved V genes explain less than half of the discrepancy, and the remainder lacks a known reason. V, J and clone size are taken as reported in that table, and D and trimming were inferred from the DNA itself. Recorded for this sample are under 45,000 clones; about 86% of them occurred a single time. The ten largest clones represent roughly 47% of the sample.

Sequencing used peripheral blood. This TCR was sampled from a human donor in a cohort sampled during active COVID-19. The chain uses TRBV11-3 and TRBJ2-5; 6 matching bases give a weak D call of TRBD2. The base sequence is TGTGCCAGCAGCCTGAGCGGGCGACAAGAGACCCAGTACTTC. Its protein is CASSLSGRQETQYF.